A single sample is the source of the 3 T cell receptor beta chains below, sequenced in a study of regulatory T cells in long-lasting Graves disease. Combining iRepertoire HTBI primers with Arm-PCR of CDR3 regions, the authors built TCR beta libraries. TCRdb re-called the multiplex PCR reads through MiXCR, storing one row per CDR3 protein. The sample records under 500,000 distinct CDR3 sequences, over 15% being singletons. Regarding time point: newly diagnosed GD, antithyroid drugs for less than 3 months. The TCR library was made from RNA that had been extracted from PBMCs in TRIzol. Separately, the same data were catalogued under a study of T cells in Graves' hyperthyroidism and ophthalmopathy.

This specimen consisted of peripheral blood mononuclear cells (PBMCs), obtained at new diagnosis, from a patient treated with antithyroid drugs. Source of these receptors: a young woman with Graves disease.

Many counts were recorded for this clonotype. The chain joins TRBV28 to TRBJ1-5; 8 bases align to TRBD1. From germline, CDR1 is MDHEN and CDR2 SYDVKM. This CDR3 has 15 amino acids. Germline trimming cut 5 bases from V and 4 bases from J; bases unmatched to any gene: 7. The CDR3 DNA sequence: TGTGCCAGCAGTAGCAGGGGGCTAGGGAATCAGCCCCAGCATTTT. Amino acid sequence: CASSSRGLGNQPQHF.

This clonotype was recorded a few times. The rearrangement uses TRBV10-3 and TRBJ2-6; 10 nucleotides align to TRBD1. After removal of 1 base from V and 2 bases from J, the junction contained 8 bases not matched to a gene. Germline V gene data show CDR1 as ENHRY and CDR2 as SYGVKD. The CDR3 consists of 19 residues. CDR3 sequence: CAISEFRDRGIAGANVLTF. The CDR3 DNA follows: TGTGCCATCAGTGAGTTCCGGGACAGGGGAATTGCTGGGGCCAACGTCCTGACTTTC.

The chain is built from TRBV16 and TRBJ2-5, with a weak D call TRBD2 (6 bases). Between the trimmed V and J ends, which lost 2 bases and 1 base, there was a span of 8 bases. CDR3 length: 14 residues. Per germline, CDR1 KGHSY and CDR2 FQNENV. The CDR3 region has the DNA TGTGCCAGCAGCCAAGGGGGGATCCAAGAGACCCAGTACTTC. It encodes CASSQGGIQETQYF. Combining the CDR3 with reference TRBV16 and TRBJ2-5 gives the whole variable domain GEEVAQTPKHLVRGEGQKAKLYCAPIKGHSYVFWYQQVLKNEFKFLISFQNENVFDETGMPKERFSAKCLPNSPCSLEIQATKLEDSAVYFCASSQGGIQETQYFGPGTRLLVL.